This T cell receptor beta chain was sequenced during a study of blood T cells in healthy people across ages. A second about 6 to 11 cycle PCR used barcoded and J-beta primers. TCRdb redid the calling of the 5' RACE reads with MiXCR, one entry per CDR3 protein. Of about 2 million distinct CDR3 sequences in the sample, around half were seen once. General observations from the study: Diversity was estimated from one million T cells, and these estimates were considered underestimates.

V gave up 3 bases and J gave up 5 bases, with 17 bases separating them. CDR1 and CDR2 (germline): DFQATT, SNEGSKA (reference sequence). This CDR3 region has 14 residues. The donors, aged roughly 6 to 95, were healthy Caucasians from Russia. Drawn from each donor were approximately 9.2 milliliters of peripheral blood. Per sample, extraction of total RNA gave at least 6 micrograms in every case. As to this clonotype: Its antigen is not known.

The TCR was taken from a woman between 35 and 50 years old in good health. This rearrangement joins TRBV20-1 to TRBJ2-7; tentatively, D is TRBD2 (5 bases). Sequences were obtained from blood. CDR3 amino acids: CSASEAGLSDEQYF. CDR3 sequence (DNA): TGCAGTGCTAGCGAGGCGGGCTTATCCGACGAGCAGTACTTC.